This is a list of T cell receptor beta chains from one sample in a study of cytomegalovirus exposure and HLA in healthy donors. Generated by immunoSEQ multiplex PCR, the TCRdb table keeps only in-frame clones and is missing some. This repertoire shows some 180,000 clones, about 80% found once; its top ten account for 3.4%. Material for sequencing was PBMCs. The receptors stem from a man aged 35-49 years in good health and CMV-seropositive. The CDR3 runs from the conserved cysteine through the conserved F or W. Each record gives: V gene, J gene, clone size, D gene, CDR3 protein, CDR3 DNA. The D gene is left open where the match is weak. Some rows have no size entry. The others give once, few or many, or a class for an expanded clone.

v_call: TRBV6-5
j_call: TRBJ2-3
clone_size: .
d_call: .
cdr3_aa: CASSYPGTDTQYF
cdr3_nt: TGTGCCAGCAGTTACCCGGGCACAGATACGCAGTATTTT

v_call: TRBV15
j_call: TRBJ1-4
clone_size: .
d_call: .
cdr3_aa: CATSRDGLGEAPLGKLFF
cdr3_nt: TGTGCCACCAGCAGAGACGGGTTGGGGGAGGCCCCGTTGGGGAAACTGTTTTTT

v_call: TRBV5-1
j_call: TRBJ2-6
clone_size: .
d_call: TRBD1
cdr3_aa: CASSSGTGAISGANVLTF
cdr3_nt: TGCGCCAGCAGCTCCGGGACAGGGGCTATCTCTGGGGCCAACGTCCTGACTTTC

v_call: TRBV28
j_call: TRBJ1-1
clone_size: .
d_call: .
cdr3_aa: CASSLTGNTEAFF
cdr3_nt: TGTGCCAGCAGCCTAACAGGGAACACTGAAGCTTTCTTT

v_call: TRBV5-1
j_call: TRBJ2-2
clone_size: .
d_call: .
cdr3_aa: CASSEGQTNTGELFF
cdr3_nt: TGCGCCAGCAGCGAAGGACAGACGAACACCGGGGAGCTGTTTTTT

v_call: TRBV5-1
j_call: TRBJ2-2
clone_size: .
d_call: .
cdr3_aa: CASSQGLENTGELFF
cdr3_nt: TGCGCCAGCAGCCAGGGACTGGAGAACACCGGGGAGCTGTTTTTT

v_call: TRBV6-5
j_call: TRBJ2-1
clone_size: .
d_call: TRBD2
cdr3_aa: CASSSGAQPDNEQFF
cdr3_nt: TGTGCCAGCAGTAGCGGGGCACAGCCGGACAATGAGCAGTTCTTC

v_call: TRBV5-4
j_call: TRBJ2-3
clone_size: once
d_call: TRBD2
cdr3_aa: CASSPGGRTPDTQYF
cdr3_nt: TGTGCCAGCAGCCCGGGAGGGAGAACCCCAGATACGCAGTATTTT

v_call: TRBV29-1
j_call: TRBJ2-7
clone_size: .
d_call: .
cdr3_aa: CSVTGGGGTYEQYF
cdr3_nt: TGCAGCGTAACGGGGGGCGGAGGGACTTACGAGCAGTACTTC

v_call: TRBV7-2
j_call: TRBJ1-5
clone_size: .
d_call: .
cdr3_aa: CASSLGPLGSNQPQHF
cdr3_nt: TGTGCCAGCAGCTTAGGACCCCTCGGGAGCAATCAGCCCCAGCATTTT

v_call: TRBV28
j_call: TRBJ2-2
clone_size: few
d_call: TRBD2
cdr3_aa: CASGLLAGATGELFF
cdr3_nt: TGTGCCAGCGGTCTACTAGCGGGAGCCACCGGGGAGCTGTTTTTT

v_call: TRBV18
j_call: TRBJ1-2
clone_size: .
d_call: .
cdr3_aa: CASSPVGARDYGYTF
cdr3_nt: TGTGCCAGCTCACCGGTAGGGGCGCGCGACTATGGCTACACCTTC

v_call: TRBV2
j_call: TRBJ2-7
clone_size: .
d_call: TRBD1
cdr3_aa: CASSGGQGVREQYF
cdr3_nt: TGTGCCAGCAGTGGCGGACAGGGCGTACGAGAGCAGTACTTC

v_call: TRBV14
j_call: TRBJ2-1
clone_size: .
d_call: TRBD1
cdr3_aa: CASSRDRVRYNEQFF
cdr3_nt: TGTGCCAGCAGCCGCGACAGGGTTCGGTACAATGAGCAGTTCTTC

v_call: TRBV2
j_call: TRBJ2-2
clone_size: .
d_call: .
cdr3_aa: CASKSSANTGELFF
cdr3_nt: TGTGCCAGCAAGTCCAGCGCGAACACCGGGGAGCTGTTTTTT

v_call: TRBV19
j_call: TRBJ1-2
clone_size: .
d_call: TRBD1
cdr3_aa: CASSRQETGDYGYTF
cdr3_nt: TGTGCCAGTAGTCGCCAGGAGACAGGGGACTATGGCTACACCTTC

v_call: TRBV6-5
j_call: TRBJ1-5
clone_size: .
d_call: TRBD1
cdr3_aa: CASSRSGTGNQPQHF
cdr3_nt: TGTGCCAGCAGCCGATCCGGGACAGGGAATCAGCCCCAGCATTTT

v_call: TRBV5-8
j_call: TRBJ1-1
clone_size: .
d_call: .
cdr3_aa: CASSPINTEAFF
cdr3_nt: TGTGCCAGCAGCCCCATTAACACTGAAGCTTTCTTT

v_call: TRBV21-1
j_call: TRBJ2-7
clone_size: .
d_call: .
cdr3_aa: CASSINYEQYF
cdr3_nt: TGTGCCAGCAGCATTAACTACGAGCAGTACTTC

v_call: TRBV5-4
j_call: TRBJ2-1
clone_size: .
d_call: .
cdr3_aa: CASSLGGQGSGDYNEQFF
cdr3_nt: TGTGCCAGCAGCTTGGGGGGCCAGGGTAGCGGAGATTACAATGAGCAGTTCTTC

v_call: TRBV6-1
j_call: TRBJ2-2
clone_size: .
d_call: .
cdr3_aa: CASSGSGSINTGELFF
cdr3_nt: TGTGCCAGCAGTGGATCAGGGTCCATAAACACCGGGGAGCTGTTTTTT

v_call: TRBV5-4
j_call: TRBJ2-7
clone_size: .
d_call: .
cdr3_aa: CASSPGSNPTYEQYF
cdr3_nt: TGTGCCAGCAGCCCCGGGTCAAATCCCACCTACGAGCAGTACTTC

v_call: TRBV18
j_call: TRBJ1-1
clone_size: .
d_call: .
cdr3_aa: CASSGTPNTEAFF
cdr3_nt: TGTGCCAGCTCAGGGACACCGAACACTGAAGCTTTCTTT

v_call: TRBV2
j_call: TRBJ1-2
clone_size: .
d_call: TRBD1
cdr3_aa: CASSRQGAAGYTF
cdr3_nt: TGTGCCAGCAGTCGACAGGGGGCGGCTGGCTACACCTTC

v_call: TRBV6-4
j_call: TRBJ2-7
clone_size: once
d_call: .
cdr3_aa: CASSYSGAGTYEQYF
cdr3_nt: TGTGCCAGCAGTTACTCGGGGGCCGGGACCTACGAGCAGTACTTC

v_call: TRBV5-4
j_call: TRBJ2-5
clone_size: .
d_call: .
cdr3_aa: CASSSEPRETQYF
cdr3_nt: TGTGCCAGCAGCTCCGAACCTCGGGAGACCCAGTACTTC

v_call: TRBV19
j_call: TRBJ2-5
clone_size: .
d_call: .
cdr3_aa: CASSIRGYQETQYF
cdr3_nt: TGTGCCAGTAGTATTCGAGGGTACCAAGAGACCCAGTACTTC

v_call: TRBV5-1
j_call: TRBJ2-1
clone_size: few
d_call: TRBD1
cdr3_aa: CASSYSGGSYNEQFF
cdr3_nt: TGCGCCAGCAGCTACTCAGGGGGCTCCTACAATGAGCAGTTCTTC

v_call: TRBV5-1
j_call: TRBJ2-3
clone_size: .
d_call: TRBD1
cdr3_aa: CASSKNDRGRTDTQYF
cdr3_nt: TGCGCCAGCAGCAAGAACGACAGGGGACGCACAGATACGCAGTATTTT

v_call: TRBV2
j_call: TRBJ1-1
clone_size: .
d_call: .
cdr3_aa: CASRQGDTEAFF
cdr3_nt: TGTGCCAGCAGACAGGGCGACACTGAAGCTTTCTTT

v_call: TRBV6-4
j_call: TRBJ2-1
clone_size: .
d_call: TRBD2
cdr3_aa: CASSYSGSSGSSYNEQFF
cdr3_nt: TGTGCCAGCAGTTACTCGGGGTCTAGCGGGAGCTCCTACAATGAGCAGTTCTTC

v_call: TRBV19
j_call: TRBJ2-1
clone_size: few
d_call: TRBD1
cdr3_aa: CASSRTGGSYNEQFF
cdr3_nt: TGTGCCAGTAGTAGAACAGGGGGCTCCTACAATGAGCAGTTCTTC

v_call: TRBV7-8
j_call: TRBJ2-7
clone_size: .
d_call: TRBD2
cdr3_aa: CASSLAREVSYEQYF
cdr3_nt: TGTGCCAGCAGCTTAGCACGGGAGGTCTCCTACGAGCAGTACTTC

v_call: TRBV5-1
j_call: TRBJ2-7
clone_size: .
d_call: .
cdr3_aa: CASSLGQLLYYEQYF
cdr3_nt: TGCGCCAGCAGCTTGGGACAGCTCCTTTACTACGAGCAGTACTTC

v_call: TRBV27
j_call: TRBJ2-7
clone_size: .
d_call: .
cdr3_aa: CASSSPRGTKQYF
cdr3_nt: TGTGCCAGCAGTTCACCCCGGGGTACCAAGCAGTACTTC

v_call: TRBV18
j_call: TRBJ2-5
clone_size: .
d_call: TRBD2
cdr3_aa: CASSPEGLAGVETQYF
cdr3_nt: TGTGCCAGCTCACCGGAGGGACTAGCGGGAGTGGAGACCCAGTACTTC

v_call: TRBV7-9
j_call: TRBJ2-3
clone_size: .
d_call: TRBD1
cdr3_aa: CASSMTFGTGVPDTQYF
cdr3_nt: TGTGCCAGCAGCATGACATTCGGGACAGGAGTTCCGGATACGCAGTATTTT

v_call: TRBV7-2
j_call: TRBJ2-3
clone_size: once
d_call: TRBD2
cdr3_aa: CASSQSRVAGLDTQYF
cdr3_nt: TGTGCCAGCAGCCAAAGTAGGGTAGCGGGATTAGATACGCAGTATTTT

v_call: TRBV5-6
j_call: TRBJ2-7
clone_size: .
d_call: TRBD2
cdr3_aa: CASSSTSGGYGYEQYF
cdr3_nt: TGTGCCAGCAGCTCCACTAGCGGTGGTTACGGTTACGAGCAGTACTTC

v_call: TRBV7-2
j_call: TRBJ1-1
clone_size: once
d_call: TRBD1
cdr3_aa: CASSSTGGGTEAFF
cdr3_nt: TGTGCCAGCAGCTCGACAGGGGGCGGGACTGAAGCTTTCTTT

v_call: TRBV6-5
j_call: TRBJ2-2
clone_size: once
d_call: TRBD1
cdr3_aa: CASSPGDRDTGELFF
cdr3_nt: TGTGCCAGCAGCCCCGGGGACAGGGACACCGGGGAGCTGTTTTTT

v_call: TRBV9
j_call: TRBJ1-6
clone_size: .
d_call: TRBD1
cdr3_aa: CASQFRGAGSPLHF
cdr3_nt: TGTGCCAGCCAGTTCAGGGGGGCAGGGTCACCCCTCCACTTT

v_call: TRBV7-2
j_call: TRBJ2-1
clone_size: .
d_call: .
cdr3_aa: CASSLRRSKSTNEQFF
cdr3_nt: TGTGCCAGCAGCTTACGGCGGAGCAAAAGCACCAATGAGCAGTTCTTC

v_call: TRBV9
j_call: TRBJ2-5
clone_size: few
d_call: TRBD2
cdr3_aa: CASSVGGEREGRETQYF
cdr3_nt: TGTGCCAGCAGCGTAGGGGGGGAGCGGGAGGGGCGGGAGACCCAGTACTTC

v_call: TRBV5-6
j_call: TRBJ2-5
clone_size: once
d_call: .
cdr3_aa: CASSLVERQGGTQYF
cdr3_nt: TGTGCCAGCAGCTTGGTGGAAAGACAGGGAGGGACCCAGTACTTC

v_call: TRBV5-4
j_call: TRBJ2-3
clone_size: .
d_call: TRBD2
cdr3_aa: CASSYGLAGEGPTDTQYF
cdr3_nt: TGTGCCAGCAGCTACGGACTAGCGGGAGAGGGGCCCACAGATACGCAGTATTTT

v_call: TRBV7-2
j_call: TRBJ2-7
clone_size: .
d_call: TRBD2
cdr3_aa: CASSSTSATSYEQYF
cdr3_nt: TGTGCCAGCAGTTCGACTAGCGCAACCTCCTACGAGCAGTACTTC

v_call: TRBV5-1
j_call: TRBJ2-3
clone_size: few
d_call: TRBD2
cdr3_aa: CASSPEGGLAVLLTQYF
cdr3_nt: TGCGCCAGCAGCCCGGAGGGTGGACTAGCGGTCCTCCTTACGCAGTATTTT

v_call: TRBV9
j_call: TRBJ2-1
clone_size: .
d_call: TRBD2
cdr3_aa: CASSLLAGGYNEQFF
cdr3_nt: TGTGCCAGCAGCTTACTAGCGGGAGGATACAATGAGCAGTTCTTC

v_call: TRBV4-1
j_call: TRBJ1-1
clone_size: .
d_call: TRBD1
cdr3_aa: CASSTPDRGYTEAFF
cdr3_nt: TGCGCCAGCAGCACCCCAGACAGGGGCTACACTGAAGCTTTCTTT

v_call: TRBV14
j_call: TRBJ1-1
clone_size: once
d_call: .
cdr3_aa: CASSQVYGTEAFF
cdr3_nt: TGTGCCAGCAGCCAAGTCTACGGCACTGAAGCTTTCTTT

v_call: TRBV4-2
j_call: TRBJ1-4
clone_size: .
d_call: TRBD1
cdr3_aa: CASSPGQGAPTNEKLFF
cdr3_nt: TGTGCCAGCAGCCCCGGACAGGGCGCCCCCACTAATGAAAAACTGTTTTTT

v_call: TRBV27
j_call: TRBJ2-5
clone_size: few
d_call: .
cdr3_aa: CASSPGGFQTQYF
cdr3_nt: TGTGCCAGCAGTCCCGGGGGTTTCCAGACCCAGTACTTC